These 13 T cell receptor beta chains came from one sample sequenced in a study of cytomegalovirus exposure and HLA in healthy donors. Researchers ran the PCR with 60 Vbeta and 13 Jbeta primers. TCRdb's table, derived via immunoSEQ multiplex PCR, lists solely in-frame clones and lacks some. The sample lists 150,000 to 200,000 clones, 87% seen once, with around 0.99% in the top ten. The sample taken for sequencing was PBMCs. These receptors came from a boy aged 2 to 10 in good health and CMV-seronegative.

J is TRBJ2-3 and V is TRBV15, with 8 bases aligning to TRBD2. Per germline, CDR1 LNHNV and CDR2 YYDKDF (reference sequence). The CDR3 has 16 residues. J was trimmed by 4 bases and V by 1 base; bases with no gene match: 7. In nucleotides, the CDR3 is TGTGCCACCAGCAGAGGGGGAGCGGGAGTGTCAGATACGCAGTATTTT. Protein product: CATSRGGAGVSDTQYF.

The rearrangement links TRBV27 to TRBJ2-5, with D perhaps matching TRBD2 (6 bases). The CDR3 totals 11 residues. Germline lookup yields CDR1 MNHEY and CDR2 SMNVEV (reference sequence). V shed 7 bases and J shed 7 bases, with 10 bases lying between them. The CDR3 is CASNKEGTQYF. CDR3 coding DNA: TGTGCCAGCAACAAGGAGGGGACCCAGTACTTC.

V gene TRBV28 combines with J gene TRBJ2-2, with TRBD2 matching over 10 bases. V lost 5 bases, J lost 4 bases, and 4 bases stayed unmatched. Germline CDR1 and CDR2: MDHEN and SYDVKM. This CDR3 region has 15 residues. CDR3 nucleotide sequence: TGTGCCAGCAGTCATCTAGCGGGGGCCACCGGGGAGCTGTTTTTT. It translates to CASSHLAGATGELFF.

The chain uses TRBV7-9 and TRBJ1-2, with D unresolved. Trimming removed 1 base at V and 4 bases at J, with 25 bases between. CDR1 SEHNR and CDR2 FQNEAQ come from the germline V gene (reference sequence). The CDR3 is made up of 19 amino acids. CDR3 loop: CASSLEAGSGTALRYGYTF. CDR3 bases: TGTGCCAGCAGCTTAGAGGCGGGTTCGGGAACAGCCTTACGCTATGGCTACACCTTC.

The chain uses TRBV7-6 and TRBJ2-1; no definite D call. V lost 2 bases and J 0 bases, leaving 14 bases between the germline ends. The germline CDR1 and CDR2 sequences are SGHVS and FNYEAQ. The length of the CDR3 is 17 residues. CDR3 nucleotide sequence: TGTGCCAGCAGCTTAAAGGCGGCAGATAGCTCCTACAATGAGCAGTTCTTC. This translates into CASSLKAADSSYNEQFF.

This clone was seen a single time. The junction departs from the called germline gene at one end, perhaps through a read error. The chain links TRBV7-9 to TRBJ2-7; perhaps TRBD2 as D (5 bases). The germline V gene encodes CDR1 SEHNR and CDR2 FQNEAQ (reference sequence). The CDR3 runs 13 residues. Here the CDR3 DNA reads TGTTCCAGCAGCTGGGGAGACTCCTACGAGCAGTACTTC. Translation: CSSSWGDSYEQYF.

This chain connects TRBV19 to TRBJ1-5, with TRBD1 identical over 8 bases. Germline-derived CDR1 and CDR2 are LNHDA and SQIVND (reference sequence). With V trimmed by 5 bases and J by 5 bases, 5 bases remained unmatched. The CDR3 spans 14 residues. CDR3 region: CASSDRGFDQPQHF. The CDR3, as DNA: TGTGCCAGTAGTGACAGGGGTTTCGATCAGCCCCAGCATTTT.

This chain uses TRBV10-3 with TRBJ2-7, with TRBD2 matching over 8 bases. V dropped 10 bases and J dropped 6; count of bases not matched to a gene: 5. The CDR3 loop spans 11 amino acids. CDR1 and CDR2 from the germline V gene are ENHRY and SYGVKD. CDR3 amino acids: CATGGASEQYF. The CDR3 coding sequence is TGTGCCACCGGGGGGGCCAGCGAGCAGTACTTC.

The CDR3 nucleotides read TGTGCCAGCAGACCAGGACAGATCCCCGAGACCCAGTACTTC. Amino acids: CASRPGQIPETQYF. The chain has TRBV6-5 and TRBJ2-5, with D perhaps TRBD1 (6 bases). Trimming removed 6 bases from V and 5 bases from J, with 16 bases in between. The CDR3 has 14 amino acids. Germline lookup yields CDR1 MNHEY and CDR2 SVGAGI.

This clone came up once. The CDR3, as DNA: TGTGCCAGTAGAGCCGGGACAGGGGATACCTATGGCTACACCTTC. This gives the protein CASRAGTGDTYGYTF. The chain is built from TRBV19 and TRBJ1-2, with TRBD1 matching over 10 bases. The CDR3 is made up of 15 amino acids. The J segment lost 4 bases and the V segment lost 6 bases, leaving 8 bases of the junction unmatched. The germline V gene encodes CDR1 LNHDA and CDR2 SQIVND (reference sequence).

Concerning this clone: The junction shows a germline mismatch at one end, possibly a read error. This chain uses TRBV27 with TRBJ1-4, with 9 positions matching TRBD1. The CDR3 loop spans 17 amino acids. The V gene's germline CDR1 is MNHEY and CDR2 SMNVEV (reference sequence). CDR3 sequence: CASSSRQGVTTNEKLLF. CDR3 nucleotide sequence: TGTGCCAGCAGTTCTCGACAGGGGGTAACGACTAATGAAAAACTGCTTTTT. The full variable domain, in which reference TRBV27 and TRBJ1-4 provide the parts outside the CDR3, is EAQVTQNPRYLITVTGKKLTVTCSQNMNHEYMSWYRQDPGLGLRQIYYSMNVEVTDKGDVPEGYKVSRKEKRNFPLILESPSPNQTSLYFCASSSRQGVTTNEKLLFGSGTQLSVL.

The chain recombines TRBV15 with TRBJ2-5; D possibly corresponds to TRBD1 (5 bases). CDR1 and CDR2 (germline): LNHNV, YYDKDF (reference sequence). This CDR3 has 14 residues. The V end lost 0 bases, the J end lost 4 bases, and 9 bases lay between the germline ends. CDR3 DNA: TGTGCCACCAGCAGAGATTCAGGGTTAGAGACCCAGTACTTC. The encoded protein is CATSRDSGLETQYF.

The rearrangement links TRBV28 to TRBJ2-7; 8 bases are shared with TRBD2. The trim removed 10 bases at V and 6 bases at J, leaving 11 bases unmatched. The CDR3 is 13 residues long. CDR1 and CDR2 from the germline V gene are MDHEN and SYDVKM. The CDR3 is CAIGSGGDIEQYF. The CDR3 region has the DNA TGTGCCATTGGTTCCGGGGGGGATATCGAGCAGTACTTC.